This T cell receptor beta chain was sequenced for a study of T-cell reconstitution after alpha-beta-depleted transplantation in children. This clonotype has at least ten counts. This CDR3 is 17 amino acids long. The germline V and J ends were trimmed by 1 base and 7 bases, with 25 bases remaining between them. Per the germline V gene, CDR1 is SQVTM and CDR2 is ANQGSEA. Using unique molecular identifiers, the investigators prepared the TCRbeta library. TCRdb independently ran MiXCR on the PCR reads; one entry per CDR3 protein. Of about 400,000 distinct CDR3 sequences in the sample, roughly 22% were seen once.

Specimen: PBMCs from the stem cell graft donor, collected from the stem cell graft. This sequence originates from a human donor who donated a stem cell graft to a child with acute myeloid leukemia. The chain has TRBV29-1 and TRBJ1-1, with D possibly TRBD1 on 5 matching bases. CDR3 bases: TGCAGCGTTGAAGGGGCCGGCGATGGGGACCGGAGGTTTGAAGCTTTCTTT. Amino acid sequence: CSVEGAGDGDRRFEAFF.